Each of the 14 T cell receptor beta chains below was sequenced from the same sample in a study of T cells in Graves' hyperthyroidism and ophthalmopathy (dated by TCRdb to between 2018 and 2021). Receptor amplification or capture employed multiplex PCR. The data were produced on an Illumina HiSeq 2000. The TCR beta CDR3 regions were amplified from RNA transcripts. The first round of RT-PCR for the TCR CDR3 was performed with the HTBI primer set and the Qiagen OneStep RT-PCR kit. TCRdb handled the public reads itself, with Q25 trimming in fastp and clone calling in MiXCR, and kept productive beta chains. Under each unique CDR3 protein, matching rows form one entry showing the most common genes and DNA. A total of around 300,000 distinct CDR3 sequences appear in this sample, roughly 15% of them only once. 34% of the sample comes from the top ten. Material: blood. All receptors derive from a woman in her thirties or forties with Graves' ophthalmopathy.

This chain uses TRBV7-2 with TRBJ1-3, with D tentatively TRBD1 (6 bases). V dropped 5 bases and J dropped 6 bases, with 17 bases sitting between them. The CDR3 totals 15 residues. From germline, CDR1 is SGHTA and CDR2 FQGNSA. The DNA for the CDR3 is TGTGCCAGCAGCACATACAGGGTGGCTAAAAACACCATATATTTT. This encodes CASSTYRVAKNTIYF.

The V gene is TRBV27, the J gene TRBJ2-7, with D perhaps being TRBD1 or TRBD2 (6 bases each). Deletions cut 1 base from V and 0 bases from J, with 31 bases between. The CDR3 has 22 residues. Looked up from germline, CDR1 is MNHEY and CDR2 is SMNVEV (reference sequence). The chain's CDR3 is CASSLYSVGGSSRAGVSYEQYF. The CDR3 DNA is TGTGCCAGCAGTTTATACTCTGTGGGGGGTAGTTCCCGGGCAGGGGTCTCCTACGAGCAGTACTTC.

The J gene is TRBJ1-4, the V gene TRBV18; D not certain. This CDR3 is built from 13 residues. The germline V and J ends were trimmed by 4 bases and 6 bases, with 9 bases remaining between them. Germline assignment: CDR1 KGHSH and CDR2 LQKENI. The CDR3 DNA sequence: TGTGCCAGCTCACGAGGGATGGATGAAAAACTGTTTTTT. This sequence encodes CASSRGMDEKLFF. Filled out from reference TRBV18 and TRBJ1-4, the complete variable domain reads NAGVMQNPRHLVRRRGQEARLRCSPMKGHSHVYWYRQLPEEGLKFMVYLQKENIIDESGMPKERFSAEFPKEGPSILRIQQVVRGDSAAYFCASSRGMDEKLFFGSGTQLSVL.

The chain has TRBV4-1 and TRBJ2-1; the D gene is possibly TRBD2 (6 bases). This CDR3 region has 16 residues. CDR1 is MGHRA, CDR2 YSYEKL, per germline. Trimming pared 4 bases from V and 0 bases from J, leaving 13 bases between. This CDR3 reads CASSRPGLSSYNEQFF. CDR3 nucleotide sequence: TGCGCCAGCAGCCGGCCGGGACTGAGCTCCTACAATGAGCAGTTCTTC.

This clonotype was recorded at least ten times. The CDR3 coding sequence is TGTGCCAGCAGCTTAAGGGGGGCCGGCACCGGGGAGCTGTTTTTT. Encoded protein: CASSLRGAGTGELFF. The chain combines TRBV7-9 with TRBJ2-2; D is perhaps TRBD1 or TRBD2 (6 bases each). The CDR3 loop spans 15 amino acids. The germline gives CDR1 SEHNR, CDR2 FQNEAQ (reference sequence). Trimming stripped 2 bases from V and 4 bases from J, with 11 bases between. The full variable domain, its missing parts supplied by reference TRBV7-9 and TRBJ2-2, is DTGVSQNPRHKITKRGQNVTFRCDPISEHNRLYWYRQTLGQGPEFLTYFQNEAQLEKSRLLSDRFSAERPKGSFSTLEIQRTEQGDSAMYLCASSLRGAGTGELFFGEGSRLTVL.

This clonotype was detected many times. This sequence joins TRBV20-1 and TRBJ2-7; D is unclear. This CDR3 is built from 16 residues. V shed 1 base and J shed 2 bases, with 18 bases lying between them. Looked up from germline, CDR1 is DFQATT and CDR2 is SNEGSKA (reference sequence). The DNA for the CDR3 is TGCAGTGCTAGAGGGCTCAACAGCTTTTTAGCCTACGAGCAGTACTTC. Amino acids: CSARGLNSFLAYEQYF.

This clonotype came up many times. The V call is TRBV24-1, the J call TRBJ2-7, with D tentatively TRBD1 or TRBD2 (5 bases each). The CDR3 runs to 18 residues. Trimming removed 6 bases at V and 1 base at J, with 24 bases between. CDR1 and CDR2 from the germline V gene are KGHDR and SFDVKD. CDR3 in amino acids: CATSSLSPPGRASYEQYF. The CDR3 coding sequence is TGTGCCACCAGTTCCCTTTCCCCACCGGGACGGGCATCCTACGAGCAGTACTTC.

This sequence joins TRBV7-2 and TRBJ2-2; D could derive from TRBD1 or TRBD2 (5 bases each). Per germline, CDR1 SGHTA and CDR2 FQGNSA. The V end lost 6 bases, the J end lost 4 bases, and 18 bases lay between the germline ends. The CDR3 has 16 residues. The DNA for the CDR3 is TGTGCCAGCAGTTTATTTCTCGGGGCTAGCACCGGGGAGCTGTTTTTT. As protein: CASSLFLGASTGELFF.

With regard to this clonotype: This may arise from a read error, as a much more abundant clone is one base away. This chain links TRBV28 with TRBJ1-5, with unresolved D. Germline CDR1 is MDHEN and CDR2 is SYDVKM. This CDR3 spans 12 amino acids. The CDR3 protein is CASRGSNQPQRF. The CDR3 DNA is TGTGCCAGCCGGGGTAGCAATCAGCCCCAGCGTTTT.

The chain links TRBV7-2 to TRBJ2-1; D is unclear. V was clipped by 5 bases and J by 0 bases, with 11 bases between them. Germline V gives CDR1 SGHTA, CDR2 FQGNSA. The CDR3 runs 15 residues. The CDR3 sequence: CASSRSTSSYNEQFF. The CDR3 nucleotides are TGTGCCAGCAGCCGGAGTACCAGCTCCTACAATGAGCAGTTCTTC.

This clonotype appeared many times. The genes are TRBV20-1 and TRBJ2-3; a possible D gene is TRBD2 (6 bases). The CDR3 contains 16 residues. Germline CDR1 and CDR2: DFQATT and SNEGSKA (reference sequence). Trimming took off 2 bases at V and 2 bases at J, with 17 bases between the two ends. The CDR3 nucleotides are TGCAGTGCTAGACCCAAAGGGCGGGATGCCACAGATACGCAGTATTTT. It is translated as CSARPKGRDATDTQYF.

The rearrangement joins TRBV9 to TRBJ2-1; unclear D gene. The CDR3 contains 15 residues. In germline, CDR1 is SGDLS, CDR2 YYNGEE. The V and J ends lost 5 bases and 6 bases respectively, with 18 bases between them. CDR3 in DNA: TGTGCCAGCAGTACCGGGCTTCGCTATGTCAATGAGCAGTTCTTC. It encodes CASSTGLRYVNEQFF.

This clonotype was counted ten times or more. V gene TRBV12-5 combines with J gene TRBJ2-7, with 7 bases fitting TRBD1. This CDR3 spans 15 amino acids. The trim removed 5 bases at V and 6 bases at J, leaving 13 bases unmatched. The germline V gene encodes CDR1 LGHNT and CDR2 FRNRAP. The CDR3 reads CASGPPGQVDGEQYF. The CDR3 nucleotides are TGTGCTAGTGGTCCCCCCGGACAGGTTGACGGCGAGCAGTACTTC.

This clonotype was detected only a few times. The chain has TRBV19 and TRBJ2-7; D is possibly TRBD2 (6 bases). In germline, CDR1 is LNHDA, CDR2 SQIVND (reference sequence). CDR3 size: 16 residues. V was trimmed by 5 bases and J by 1 base, leaving 18 bases between them. The CDR3 is CASSSTPLATSYEQYF. CDR3 DNA sequence: TGTGCCAGTAGTTCCACCCCCCTAGCGACTTCCTACGAGCAGTACTTC.